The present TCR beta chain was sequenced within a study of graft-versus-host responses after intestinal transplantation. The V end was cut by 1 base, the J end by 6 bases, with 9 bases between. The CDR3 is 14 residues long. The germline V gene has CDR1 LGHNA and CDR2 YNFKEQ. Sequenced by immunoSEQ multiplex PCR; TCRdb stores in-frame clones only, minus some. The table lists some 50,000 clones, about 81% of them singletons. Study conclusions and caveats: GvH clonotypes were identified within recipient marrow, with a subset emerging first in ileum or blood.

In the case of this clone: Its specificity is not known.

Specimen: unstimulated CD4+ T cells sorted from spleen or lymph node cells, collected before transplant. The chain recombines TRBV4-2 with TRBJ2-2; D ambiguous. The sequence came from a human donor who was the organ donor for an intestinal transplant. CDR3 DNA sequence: TGTGCCAGCAGCCAAGGAGTGGACGCCGGGGAGCTGTTTTTT. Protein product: CASSQGVDAGELFF.